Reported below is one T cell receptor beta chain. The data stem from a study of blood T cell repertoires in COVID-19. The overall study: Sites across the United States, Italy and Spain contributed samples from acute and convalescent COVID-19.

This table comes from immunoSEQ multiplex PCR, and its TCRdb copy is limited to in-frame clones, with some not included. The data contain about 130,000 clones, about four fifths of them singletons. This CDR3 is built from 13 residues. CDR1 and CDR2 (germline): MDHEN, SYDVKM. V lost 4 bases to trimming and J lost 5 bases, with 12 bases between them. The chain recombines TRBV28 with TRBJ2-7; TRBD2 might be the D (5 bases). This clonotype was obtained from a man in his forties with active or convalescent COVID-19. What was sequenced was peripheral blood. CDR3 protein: CASSSPTGNEQYF. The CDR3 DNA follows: TGTGCCAGCAGTTCCCCCACCGGGAACGAGCAGTACTTC. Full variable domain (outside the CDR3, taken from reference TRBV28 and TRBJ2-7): DVKVTQSSRYLVKRTGEKVFLECVQDMDHENMFWYRQDPGLGLRLIYFSYDVKMKEKGDIPEGYSVSREKKERFSLILESASTNQTSMYLCASSSPTGNEQYFGPGTRLTVT.